A single sample gave rise to the 18 T cell receptor beta chains below, sequenced in a study of CD4 T cells in relation to SARS-CoV-2 and coronaviruses. Profiling relied on immunoSEQ multiplex PCR, and the TCRdb table lists in-frame clones only, not all of them. The sample lists some 37,000 clones; about 80% were seen once. No antigen has been identified for these receptors. The sequencing sample was made of memory CD4+ T cells from PBMCs, cultured in vitro. The receptors were sampled from an adult with COVID-19.

The V and J genes are TRBV7-9 and TRBJ2-2, with 9 nucleotides matching TRBD1. J gave up 4 bases and V 3 bases, and 9 bases lay outside the gene matches. CDR1 is SEHNR and CDR2 is FQNEAQ in the germline V gene (reference sequence). This CDR3 contains 17 residues. CDR3 sequence: CASSFFSGTGSTGELFF. The CDR3 DNA sequence: TGTGCCAGCAGCTTTTTTTCCGGGACAGGGAGCACCGGGGAGCTGTTTTTT.

The chain couples TRBV24-1 to TRBJ2-1, with a weak D call TRBD1 (5 bases). Germline lookup yields CDR1 KGHDR and CDR2 SFDVKD. The V end lost 3 bases, the J end lost 6 bases, and 8 bases lay between the germline ends. This CDR3 spans 13 amino acids. CDR3 coding DNA: TGTGCCACCAGTGATGGGGCAATCAATGAGCAGTTCTTC. Its translation: CATSDGAINEQFF.

The chain employs TRBV6-5 and TRBJ1-2; D is uncertain. CDR3 size: 12 residues. Deletions cut 6 bases from V and 8 bases from J, with 13 bases between. Germline CDR1 is MNHEY and CDR2 is SVGAGI. CDR3 loop: CASSIELVGYTF. In DNA form, the CDR3 reads TGTGCCAGCAGCATAGAGCTAGTCGGCTACACCTTC.

The CDR3 coding sequence is TGTGCCAGCTCACCACGTACGTCTGACGAGCAGTACTTC. Residues: CASSPRTSDEQYF. The rearrangement links TRBV18 to TRBJ2-7; D not resolved. Per germline, CDR1 KGHSH and CDR2 LQKENI. Trimming pared 1 base from V and 5 bases from J, leaving 9 bases between. The CDR3 has 13 amino acids.

The chain has TRBV10-3 and TRBJ2-7, with a weak D call TRBD1 (6 bases). The CDR3 spans 15 residues. Between the trimmed V and J ends, which lost 8 bases and 2 bases, there was a span of 19 bases. Per the germline V gene, CDR1 is ENHRY and CDR2 is SYGVKD. CDR3 loop: CAIGEVAGVTYEQYF. In nucleotides, the CDR3 is TGTGCCATCGGAGAGGTAGCAGGGGTCACCTACGAGCAGTACTTC.

This chain uses TRBV19 with TRBJ2-3; TRBD1 aligns across 7 bases. The CDR3 is made up of 15 amino acids. The germline V gene has CDR1 LNHDA and CDR2 SQIVND (reference sequence). V lost 5 bases and J lost 3; bases outside the gene matches: 8. CDR3 coding DNA: TGTGCCAGTAGTGCCCTCAGACAGGGAACAGATACGCAGTATTTT. Residues: CASSALRQGTDTQYF.

The rearrangement joins TRBV5-1 to TRBJ1-6; D is uncertain. The CDR3 consists of 14 residues. Germline V CDR1 and CDR2: SGHRS, YFSETQ. V dropped 2 bases and J dropped 10 bases, with 13 bases sitting between them. CDR3 sequence: CASSLAGLGSPLHF. The DNA for the CDR3 is TGCGCCAGCAGCTTAGCAGGATTGGGATCACCCCTCCACTTT. Full variable domain (missing parts from reference TRBV5-1 and TRBJ1-6): KAGVTQTPRYLIKTRGQQVTLSCSPISGHRSVSWYQQTPGQGLQFLFEYFSETQRNKGNFPGRFSGRQFSNSRSEMNVSTLELGDSALYLCASSLAGLGSPLHFGNGTRLTVT.

V and J are TRBV5-5 and TRBJ1-1; D unresolved. CDR3 length equals 14 residues. V lost 0 bases and J 8 bases, leaving 14 bases between the germline ends. Germline V gives CDR1 SGHKS, CDR2 YYEKEE (reference sequence). CDR3 nucleotide sequence: TGTGCCAGCAGCTTGGATGGGAGGGAACGGGAAGCTTTCTTT. Protein: CASSLDGREREAFF.

This clone occurred a few times. The rearrangement links TRBV18 to TRBJ1-1, with 8 positions matching TRBD1. The CDR3 runs 14 residues. Germline V gene sequence: CDR1 KGHSH, CDR2 LQKENI. V was pared by 7 bases and J by 3 bases, with 7 bases of the junction left unmatched. The CDR3: CASYKQGGDTEAFF. The CDR3 nucleotides read TGTGCCAGCTACAAACAGGGGGGAGACACTGAAGCTTTCTTT.

This rearrangement joins TRBV7-9 to TRBJ2-3, with D perhaps matching TRBD1 (6 bases). The CDR3 is made up of 16 amino acids. V gave up 1 base and J gave up 3 bases, with 14 bases separating them. The germline gives CDR1 SEHNR, CDR2 FQNEAQ (reference sequence). Here the CDR3 DNA reads TGTGCCAGCAGCTTAGAGGGCAGGGGTGGGACAGATACGCAGTATTTT. Translated: CASSLEGRGGTDTQYF.

This clone turned up a few times. The genes are TRBV11-2 and TRBJ2-5; tentatively, D is TRBD1 (5 bases). V lost 0 bases to trimming and J lost 7 bases, with 6 bases between them. In germline, CDR1 is SGHAT, CDR2 FQNNGV. This CDR3 comprises 12 residues. CDR3 region: CASSLEGVTQYF. The DNA of the CDR3 is TGTGCCAGCAGCTTAGAAGGGGTGACCCAGTACTTC.

This chain joins TRBV6-4 and TRBJ2-2; D uncertain. The CDR3 contains 15 residues. V lost 2 bases and J 1 base, leaving 8 bases between the germline ends. Germline assignment: CDR1 MRHNA and CDR2 SNTAGT. The chain's CDR3 is CASSDGTRNTGELFF. The CDR3 DNA follows: TGTGCCAGCAGTGACGGCACCAGGAACACCGGGGAGCTGTTTTTT.

The rearrangement uses TRBV29-1 and TRBJ1-1; D not certain. This CDR3 has 14 amino acids. Looked up from germline, CDR1 is SQVTM and CDR2 is ANQGSEA. V lost 2 bases, J lost 1 base, and 11 bases lay in between. CDR3 sequence: CSVEPASGNTEAFF. CDR3 in DNA: TGCAGCGTTGAACCAGCTTCAGGGAACACTGAAGCTTTCTTT.

The chain is built from TRBV28 and TRBJ2-6; D unresolved. The CDR3 contains 16 residues. V lost 4 bases and J lost 1, with 11 bases in between. Germline V gene lookup returns CDR1 MDHEN and CDR2 SYDVKM. CDR3 bases: TGTGCCAGCAGTTCCTCGACACTTTCTGGGGCCAACGTCCTGACTTTC. Translation gives CASSSSTLSGANVLTF.

This CDR3 is CASSPPQGSHGYTF. The CDR3 DNA is TGTGCCAGCTCACCACCCCAGGGGAGCCATGGCTACACCTTC. The chain links TRBV18 to TRBJ1-2; D perhaps matches TRBD1 (6 bases). The CDR3 totals 14 residues. Germline values: CDR1 KGHSH, CDR2 LQKENI. V was shortened by 0 bases and J by 6 bases, with 11 bases between the two germline ends.

This CDR3 reads CASSLALMRTGSYEQYF. In DNA, the CDR3 is TGTGCCAGCAGCTTAGCTCTAATGAGGACAGGTTCCTACGAGCAGTACTTC. J is TRBJ2-7 and V is TRBV7-2; 7 nucleotides match TRBD1. CDR3 length equals 17 residues. V lost 0 bases to trimming and J lost 1 base; unmatched junction nucleotides: 9. Germline V gene sequence: CDR1 SGHTA, CDR2 FQGNSA.

The chain uses TRBV19 and TRBJ2-3, with 7 bases aligning to TRBD1. With 4 bases clipped from V and 3 bases from J, the junction kept 7 bases outside the gene matches. The CDR3 length is 15 residues. Germline assignment: CDR1 LNHDA and CDR2 SQIVND (reference sequence). The DNA of the CDR3 is TGTGCCAGTAGTACCTTAAGACAGGGTACAGATACGCAGTATTTT. The encoded protein is CASSTLRQGTDTQYF.

This sequence joins TRBV7-8 and TRBJ2-7; weak D call: TRBD2 (6 bases). This CDR3 contains 15 residues. Trimming removed 10 bases at V and 3 bases at J, with 22 bases between. CDR1 and CDR2 from the germline V gene are SGHVS and FQNEAQ. DNA for the CDR3: TGTGCCACCCGGGGGTTGGGGCAGGGTAGCTACGAGCAGTACTTC. Protein product: CATRGLGQGSYEQYF.